This paragraph covers one TCR beta chain sequence. The clone's antigen remains unknown. No much larger clone exists at a distance of one base, and base qualities are not known. The source of the sample is a study of CD8 T cell repertoires and HIV-1 epitope variants (dated by TCRdb to the early 2020s). In terms of the full investigation: T cells were stimulated in separate culture wells with each of twenty-five peptides representing autologous and known Gag and Nef epitope variants. Cultures ran for about 10 days in IMDM with gentamicin, with half-media changes on days 3 and 7 adding IL-2, IL-7 and IL-15. An aliquot of 1M T cells was saved as an uncultured baseline condition, separate from the roughly 80 T cell cultures. The epitopes tested covered three Gag epitope families plus Nef HW9 and YT9. A total of 83 T cell cultures were run, with each culture condition done in triplicate except for one peptide, which was done in duplicate. A CMV, EBV and flu peptide pool, the Ebola AY9 epitope as negative control, and a no-peptide well were included as control conditions. T cells were enriched using the EasySep Human T Cell Enrichment Kit and were co-cultured with equal numbers of autologous T cell-negative cells serving as antigen-presenting cells.

The EasySep Human CD8+ T Cell Enrichment Kit was used on day 10 to isolate CD8+ T cells from every culture. The germline V gene gives CDR1 as SGHDT and CDR2 as YYEEEE. Trimming leaves V shorter by 7 bases and J shorter by 2 bases, with the junction holding 4 bases beyond the gene matches. The CDR3 goes from the cysteine to the phenylalanine over 13 residues. Of all the DNA, just the CDR3 is kept, 39 bases in frame from base 1. Overall study results and their limits: Only TCR beta chains were identified by the assay, and proliferation to antigen, not T cell function or cytokine profile, was indicated. About 5 clonotypes recognized the Nef KF9 family and one clonotype recognized the HW9 family, while no responses to the TAALDMSHF plasma variant were seen. Under ten antigen-specific TCR beta clonotypes were identified, and roughly six of them appeared cross-reactive for autologous or known escape epitope variants.

TCR beta CDR3 regions were sequenced at survey depth on the immunoSEQ platform. The QIAamp DNA micro kit was used to extract genomic DNA from every cultured and uncultured CD8+ T cell population. In the original analysis: Samples with under 5,000 productive reads were excluded, and this exclusion removed about 6% of the roughly 75 HIV peptide-stimulated cultures. A MANAFEST web app trimmed sequences to CDR3 and removed nonproductive sequences, CDR3s under 5 amino acids, and those not starting C or ending F/W. To count as antigen-specific, a clonotype had to be expanded in at least 2 of 3 replicates compared with the no-peptide control at FDR 0.01, and only within one epitope family. A specific clonotype also had to show a frequency at least fivefold higher than in wells stimulated with peptides from other epitope families. TCRdb took over this immuneACCESS table, retaining in-frame rearrangements with V and J assigned. Such tables are incomplete; in checked studies, under half of the missing clones stem from an unresolved V gene, and the remainder is unexplained. D and trimming were read from the DNA, whereas the V and J calls and clone size are those reported in that table. This sample lists a few thousand clones; about 66% were detected once. Of the sample, under 55% falls within the top ten clones.

Specimen: cultured CD8+ T cells derived from PBMCs. The chain is encoded by TRBV5-6 joined to TRBJ2-5, with 8 bases aligning to TRBD1. This receptor was obtained from a male donor with HIV. CDR3 sequence: CASQGAVQETQYF. The DNA sequence is given as TGTGCCAGCCAGGGGGCCGTACAAGAGACCCAGTACTTC.